This T cell receptor beta chain comes out of a study of blood T cells in healthy people across ages. It was with a sample-barcoded 5' primer and a J-beta primer mix that a second PCR of roughly 7 to 11 cycles was run. One entry per CDR3 protein, called by TCRdb with MiXCR from the 5' RACE reads. The sample shows 700,000 to 950,000 distinct CDR3 sequences, 58% of them seen only once. The study, taken as a whole, reports: The study regarded diversity estimates from one million T cells as underestimates. Changes in expanded clonotypes were possibly confounded, as the CMV status of donors was unknown.

Concerning this clonotype: The target antigen is unknown.

Russia was home to the donors, healthy Caucasian individuals aged about 6 to 90. Each donor supplied approximately 10 milliliters of peripheral blood. This CDR3 spans 15 amino acids. V was pared by 5 bases and J by 4 bases, with 8 bases of the junction left unmatched. Looked up from germline, CDR1 is ENHRY and CDR2 is SYGVKD. The chain couples TRBV10-3 to TRBJ2-7; 10 bases map to TRBD2. Sequencing input: blood. The sequence was collected from a young man in good health. The CDR3 region is CAISSTSGEGYEQYF. In nucleotides, the CDR3 is TGTGCCATCAGTTCCACTAGCGGGGAGGGATACGAGCAGTACTTC.